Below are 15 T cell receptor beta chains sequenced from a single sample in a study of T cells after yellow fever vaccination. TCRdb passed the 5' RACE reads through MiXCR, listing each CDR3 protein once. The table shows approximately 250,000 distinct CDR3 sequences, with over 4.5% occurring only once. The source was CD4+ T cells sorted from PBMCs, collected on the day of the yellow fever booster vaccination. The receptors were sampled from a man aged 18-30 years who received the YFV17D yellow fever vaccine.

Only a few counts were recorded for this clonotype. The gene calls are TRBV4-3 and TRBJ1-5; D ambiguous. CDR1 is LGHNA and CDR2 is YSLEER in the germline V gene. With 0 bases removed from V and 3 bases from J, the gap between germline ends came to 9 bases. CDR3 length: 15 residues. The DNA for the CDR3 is TGCGCCAGCAGCCAAGACCCAGCCTACAATCAGCCCCAGCATTTT. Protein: CASSQDPAYNQPQHF.

The CDR3 is CASSITSGGWETQYF. DNA for the CDR3: TGTGCCAGCAGCATAACTAGCGGGGGATGGGAGACCCAGTACTTC. The V gene is TRBV7-2, the J gene TRBJ2-5, with 11 bases fitting TRBD2. Germline-derived CDR1 and CDR2 are SGHTA and FQGNSA. The CDR3 covers 15 residues. V was clipped by 5 bases and J by 5 bases; unmatched bases: 7. Full variable domain (missing parts from reference TRBV7-2 and TRBJ2-5): GAGVSQSPSNKVTEKGKDVELRCDPISGHTALYWYRQSLGQGLEFLIYFQGNSAPDKSGLPSDRFSAERTGGSVSTLTIQRTQQEDSAVYLCASSITSGGWETQYFGPGTRLLVL.

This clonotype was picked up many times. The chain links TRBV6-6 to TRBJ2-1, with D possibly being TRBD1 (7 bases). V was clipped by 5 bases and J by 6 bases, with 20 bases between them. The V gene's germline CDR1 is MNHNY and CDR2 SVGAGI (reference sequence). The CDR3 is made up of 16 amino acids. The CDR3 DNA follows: TGTGCCAGCAGTGGATGGACCGGGGGACAGTTCAATGAGCAGTTCTTC. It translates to CASSGWTGGQFNEQFF.

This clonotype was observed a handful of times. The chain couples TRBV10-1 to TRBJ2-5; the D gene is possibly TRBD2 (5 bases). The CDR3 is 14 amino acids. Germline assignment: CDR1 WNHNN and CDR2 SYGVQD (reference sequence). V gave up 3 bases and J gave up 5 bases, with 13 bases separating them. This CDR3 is CASSDEGSMETQYF. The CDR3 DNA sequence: TGCGCCAGCAGTGATGAGGGTAGTATGGAGACCCAGTACTTC.

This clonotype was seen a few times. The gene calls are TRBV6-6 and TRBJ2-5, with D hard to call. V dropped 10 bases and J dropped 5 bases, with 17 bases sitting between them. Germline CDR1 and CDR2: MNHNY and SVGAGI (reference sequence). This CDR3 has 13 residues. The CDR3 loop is CATLRPPRETQYF. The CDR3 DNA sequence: TGTGCCACCCTCCGACCCCCGAGGGAGACCCAGTACTTC.

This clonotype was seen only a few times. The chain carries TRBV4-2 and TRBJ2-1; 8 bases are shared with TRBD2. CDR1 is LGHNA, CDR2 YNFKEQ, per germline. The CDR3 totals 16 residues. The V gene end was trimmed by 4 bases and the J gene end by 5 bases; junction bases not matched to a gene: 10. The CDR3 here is CASSPLIAGYDNEQFF. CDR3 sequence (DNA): TGTGCCAGCAGCCCCCTGATAGCGGGGTACGACAATGAGCAGTTCTTC.

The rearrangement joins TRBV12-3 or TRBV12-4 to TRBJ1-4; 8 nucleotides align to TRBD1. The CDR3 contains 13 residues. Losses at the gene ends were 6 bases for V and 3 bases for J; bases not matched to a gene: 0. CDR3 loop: CASRQGANEKLFF. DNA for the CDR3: TGTGCCAGCAGACAGGGGGCTAATGAAAAACTGTTTTTT.

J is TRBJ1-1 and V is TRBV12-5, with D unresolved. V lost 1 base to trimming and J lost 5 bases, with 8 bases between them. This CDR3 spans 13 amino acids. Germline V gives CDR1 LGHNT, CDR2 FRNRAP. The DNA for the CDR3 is TGTGCTAGTGGTTTGGACATGATAACTGAAGCTTTCTTT. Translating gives CASGLDMITEAFF. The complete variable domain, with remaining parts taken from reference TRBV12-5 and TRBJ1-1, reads DARVTQTPRHKVTEMGQEVTMRCQPILGHNTVFWYRQTMMQGLELLAYFRNRAPLDDSGMPKDRFSAEMPDATLATLKIQPSEPRDSAVYFCASGLDMITEAFFGQGTRLTVV.

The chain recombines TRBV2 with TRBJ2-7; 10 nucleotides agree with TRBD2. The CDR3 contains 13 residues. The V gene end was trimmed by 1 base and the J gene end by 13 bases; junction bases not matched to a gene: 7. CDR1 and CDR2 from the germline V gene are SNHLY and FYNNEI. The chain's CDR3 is CASSEGRLAGAYV. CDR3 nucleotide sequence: TGTGCCAGCAGTGAAGGGCGGCTAGCGGGGGCTTACGTC.

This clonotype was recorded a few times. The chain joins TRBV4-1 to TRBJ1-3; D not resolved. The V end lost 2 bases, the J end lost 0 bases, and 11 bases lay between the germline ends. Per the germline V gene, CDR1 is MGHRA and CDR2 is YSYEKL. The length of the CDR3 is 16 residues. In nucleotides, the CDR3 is TGCGCCAGCAGCCAACCCCCCGGGTACTCTGGAAACACCATATATTTT. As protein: CASSQPPGYSGNTIYF.

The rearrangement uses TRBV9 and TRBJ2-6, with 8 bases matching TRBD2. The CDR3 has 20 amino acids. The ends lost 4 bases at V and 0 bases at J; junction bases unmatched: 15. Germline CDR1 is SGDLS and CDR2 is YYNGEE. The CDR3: CASSPAPSSGGYSGANVLTF. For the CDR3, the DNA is TGTGCCAGCAGCCCTGCCCCTTCCAGCGGGGGTTACTCTGGGGCCAACGTCCTGACTTTC.

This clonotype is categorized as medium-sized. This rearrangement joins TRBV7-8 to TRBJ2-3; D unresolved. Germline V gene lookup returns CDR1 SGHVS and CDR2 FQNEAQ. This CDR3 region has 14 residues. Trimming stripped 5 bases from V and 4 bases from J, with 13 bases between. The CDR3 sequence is CASSLRAGSDTQYF. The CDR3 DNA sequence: TGTGCCAGCAGCCTTCGTGCCGGGTCAGATACGCAGTATTTT.

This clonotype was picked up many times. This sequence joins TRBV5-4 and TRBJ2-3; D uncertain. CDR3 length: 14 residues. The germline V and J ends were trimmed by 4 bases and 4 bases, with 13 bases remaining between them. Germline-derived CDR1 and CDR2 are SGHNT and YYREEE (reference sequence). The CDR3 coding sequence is TGTGCCAGCAGCCCCACGTCGGGTCCAGATACGCAGTATTTT. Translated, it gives CASSPTSGPDTQYF.

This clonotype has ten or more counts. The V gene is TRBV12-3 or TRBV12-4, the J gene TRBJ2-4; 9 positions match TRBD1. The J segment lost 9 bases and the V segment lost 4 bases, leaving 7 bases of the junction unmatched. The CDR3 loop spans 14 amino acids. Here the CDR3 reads CASSSGQGEGIQYF. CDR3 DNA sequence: TGTGCCAGCAGTTCGGGACAGGGCGAGGGCATTCAGTACTTC.

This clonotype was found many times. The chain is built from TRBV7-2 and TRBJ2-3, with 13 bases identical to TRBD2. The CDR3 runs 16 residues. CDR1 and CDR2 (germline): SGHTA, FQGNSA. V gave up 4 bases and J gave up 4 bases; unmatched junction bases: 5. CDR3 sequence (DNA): TGTGCCAGCAGCTGGGGACTAGCGGGGTGGGCAGATACGCAGTATTTT. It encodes CASSWGLAGWADTQYF.